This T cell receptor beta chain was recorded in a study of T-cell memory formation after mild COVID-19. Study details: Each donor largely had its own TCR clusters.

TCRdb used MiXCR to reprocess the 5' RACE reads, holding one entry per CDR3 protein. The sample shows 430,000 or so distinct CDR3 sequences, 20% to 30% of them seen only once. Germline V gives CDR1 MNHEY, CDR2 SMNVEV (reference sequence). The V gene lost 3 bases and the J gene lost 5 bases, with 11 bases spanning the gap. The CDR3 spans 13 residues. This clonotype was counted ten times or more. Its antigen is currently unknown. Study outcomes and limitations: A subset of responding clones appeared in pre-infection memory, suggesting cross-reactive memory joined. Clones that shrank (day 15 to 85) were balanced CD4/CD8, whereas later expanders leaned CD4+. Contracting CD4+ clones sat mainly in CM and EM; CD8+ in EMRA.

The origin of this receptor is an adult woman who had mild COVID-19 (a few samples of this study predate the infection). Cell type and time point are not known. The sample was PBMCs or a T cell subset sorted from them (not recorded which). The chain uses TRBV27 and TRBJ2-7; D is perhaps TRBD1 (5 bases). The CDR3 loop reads CASSLGRAHEQYF. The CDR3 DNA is TGTGCCAGCAGTTTGGGCAGGGCCCACGAGCAGTACTTC.